These T cell receptor beta chains were read from a single sample in a study of OX40 agonist ivuxolimab in advanced cancers. Assay used: immunoSEQ multiplex PCR; TCRdb lists only in-frame clones, some missing. This table has roughly 74,000 clones, 94% appearing once. Sequenced material: CD4+ or CD8+ T cells sorted from blood, taken in a trial of the OX40 agonist ivuxolimab. These receptors came from an adult with an advanced solid tumor such as melanoma, head and neck, liver or kidney cancer. Both conserved end residues are part of each CDR3. D genes are given only for firm matches. Size values are once, few and many counts, or a class for expanded clones, and some rows have none.

D gene	V gene	clone size	J gene	CDR3 protein	CDR3 DNA
NA	TRBV9	NA	TRBJ2-1	CASSDESHMGNEQFF	TGTGCCAGCAGCGACGAGTCGCACATGGGGAATGAGCAGTTCTTC
NA	TRBV6-1	NA	TRBJ2-7	CASSEADPDGQYF	TGTGCCAGCAGTGAAGCGGACCCAGACGGGCAGTACTTC
NA	TRBV6-5	NA	TRBJ1-2	CASTGRRFYGYTF	TGTGCCAGCACGGGCCGGCGGTTCTATGGCTACACCTTC
NA	TRBV6-5	NA	TRBJ2-3	CASSYRRVEPTDTQYF	TGTGCCAGCAGTTACCGGAGGGTTGAGCCTACAGATACGCAGTATTTT
TRBD1	TRBV4-1	NA	TRBJ1-6	CASSQDPGGNSPLHF	TGCGCCAGCAGCCAAGATCCAGGGGGGAATTCACCCCTCCACTTT
NA	TRBV28	NA	TRBJ1-2	CATDWGRLNYGYTF	TGTGCCACCGACTGGGGGAGACTTAACTATGGCTACACCTTC
NA	TRBV5-1	few	TRBJ2-7	CASSSPPYEQYF	TGCGCCAGCAGCTCCCCCCCCTACGAGCAGTACTTC
NA	TRBV7-2	NA	TRBJ2-1	CASSPDGYSYNEQFF	TGTGCCAGCAGCCCCGACGGCTACTCCTACAATGAGCAGTTCTTC
NA	TRBV29-1	NA	TRBJ2-2	CSVVVEATLAGELFF	TGCAGCGTTGTAGTGGAGGCGACTTTGGCCGGGGAGCTGTTTTTT
NA	TRBV7-2	NA	TRBJ2-7	CASSLVCIGGRCYEQYF	TGTGCCAGCAGCTTAGTTTGTATCGGGGGAAGGTGCTACGAGCAGTACTTC
NA	TRBV7-2	NA	TRBJ2-7	CASTRDGDYEQYF	TGTGCCAGCACCAGGGACGGAGACTACGAGCAGTACTTC
NA	TRBV6-5	NA	TRBJ2-7	CASTPSNEQYF	TGTGCCAGCACCCCTTCCAACGAGCAGTACTTC
NA	TRBV29-1	once	TRBJ1-3	CSARTELESGNTIYF	TGCAGCGCCCGGACCGAGCTCGAGTCCGGAAACACCATATATTTT
NA	TRBV6-5	NA	TRBJ2-2	CASSYSNTGELFF	TGTGCCAGCAGTTACTCGAACACCGGGGAGCTGTTTTTT
NA	TRBV6-5	once	TRBJ1-1	CASSTGQWTEAFF	TGTGCCAGCAGTACTGGACAGTGGACTGAAGCTTTCTTT
TRBD2	TRBV6-5	NA	TRBJ2-2	CASSYGGGTGELFF	TGTGCCAGCAGTTACGGGGGGGGCACCGGGGAGCTGTTTTTT
TRBD1	TRBV6-5	NA	TRBJ2-7	CASSYDRGLDEQYF	TGTGCCAGCAGTTACGACAGGGGGCTAGACGAGCAGTACTTC
TRBD2	TRBV10-3	NA	TRBJ2-7	CVISEIRGLVPSPTPEQYF	TGTGTCATCAGTGAAATAAGGGGACTAGTGCCATCTCCTACGCCGGAGCAGTACTTC
NA	TRBV6-5	NA	TRBJ2-5	CASSIGGPQETQYF	TGTGCCAGCAGCATCGGGGGCCCTCAAGAGACCCAGTACTTC
TRBD2	TRBV4-3	NA	TRBJ2-2	CASSQDKLLAGNTGELFF	TGCGCCAGCAGCCAAGATAAGTTGCTAGCGGGGAACACCGGGGAGCTGTTTTTT
NA	TRBV28	once	TRBJ1-5	CASSPSVGWGSQPQHF	TGTGCCAGCAGTCCCTCTGTGGGATGGGGGAGCCAGCCCCAGCATTTT
NA	TRBV5-1	NA	TRBJ1-1	CASQPEGYSTEAFF	TGCGCCAGCCAGCCCGAGGGGTATAGTACTGAAGCTTTCTTT
TRBD1	TRBV27	NA	TRBJ2-7	CASSLGQGAYEQYF	TGTGCCAGCAGTCTTGGACAGGGGGCCTACGAGCAGTACTTC
NA	TRBV18	once	TRBJ2-2	CASSPNITSPNTGELFF	TGTGCCAGCTCACCCAACATAACTAGCCCCAACACCGGGGAGCTGTTTTTT
TRBD1	TRBV27	few	TRBJ2-2	CASSRQGPGELFF	TGTGCCAGCAGTCGACAGGGTCCCGGGGAGCTGTTTTTT
NA	TRBV19	NA	TRBJ2-7	CASSHSTGIEQYF	TGTGCCAGTAGTCACTCTACAGGGATCGAGCAGTACTTC
NA	TRBV4-1	NA	TRBJ2-7	CASSPVTRGWEQYF	TGCGCCAGCAGCCCCGTCACTCGGGGGTGGGAGCAGTACTTC
NA	TRBV27	NA	TRBJ1-3	CASSSAPSGNTIYF	TGTGCCAGCAGTTCCGCACCCTCTGGAAACACCATATATTTT
TRBD2	TRBV7-2	NA	TRBJ2-5	CASSSTPGLAGSETQYF	TGTGCCAGCAGTTCTACACCGGGACTAGCGGGAAGTGAGACCCAGTACTTC
NA	TRBV10-3	NA	TRBJ2-7	CAISESAYEQYF	TGTGCCATCAGTGAGTCGGCCTACGAGCAGTACTTC
NA	TRBV28	NA	TRBJ1-1	CASSIRTGTEAFF	TGTGCCAGCAGCATACGAACGGGCACTGAAGCTTTCTTT
NA	TRBV27	NA	TRBJ1-2	CASSWGENYGYTF	TGTGCCAGCAGTTGGGGGGAAAACTATGGCTACACCTTC
NA	TRBV9	NA	TRBJ2-1	CASSVEDILMGFYNEQFF	TGTGCCAGCAGCGTAGAGGACATACTAATGGGGTTTTACAATGAGCAGTTCTTC
NA	TRBV28	once	TRBJ2-2	CASSSEGPNTGELFF	TGTGCCAGCAGTTCCGAGGGGCCGAACACCGGGGAGCTGTTTTTT
NA	TRBV7-9	once	TRBJ1-1	CASSLDSLQEAFF	TGTGCCAGCAGCCTCGACAGTCTCCAGGAAGCTTTCTTT
NA	TRBV5-1	once	TRBJ2-1	CASSLAGASGYNEQFF	TGCGCCAGCAGCTTGGCGGGGGCTAGCGGTTACAATGAGCAGTTCTTC
TRBD1	TRBV4-3	NA	TRBJ2-5	CASSQGPRQGRETQYF	TGCGCCAGCAGCCAAGGTCCCCGACAGGGACGGGAGACCCAGTACTTC
NA	TRBV4-1	NA	TRBJ2-7	CASSPTTGGSYEQYF	TGCGCCAGCAGCCCCACAACCGGGGGCTCCTACGAGCAGTACTTC
NA	TRBV9	once	TRBJ2-6	CASNPGTRSSGANVLTF	TGTGCCAGCAATCCGGGGACACGCTCCTCTGGGGCCAACGTCCTGACTTTC
NA	TRBV7-6	NA	TRBJ2-7	CASSPGPGPSYEQYF	TGTGCCAGCAGTCCGGGACCCGGGCCCTCCTACGAGCAGTACTTC
NA	TRBV10-3	once	TRBJ1-2	CAISESIQGRANYGYTF	TGTGCCATCAGTGAATCGATACAGGGTAGGGCTAACTATGGCTACACCTTC